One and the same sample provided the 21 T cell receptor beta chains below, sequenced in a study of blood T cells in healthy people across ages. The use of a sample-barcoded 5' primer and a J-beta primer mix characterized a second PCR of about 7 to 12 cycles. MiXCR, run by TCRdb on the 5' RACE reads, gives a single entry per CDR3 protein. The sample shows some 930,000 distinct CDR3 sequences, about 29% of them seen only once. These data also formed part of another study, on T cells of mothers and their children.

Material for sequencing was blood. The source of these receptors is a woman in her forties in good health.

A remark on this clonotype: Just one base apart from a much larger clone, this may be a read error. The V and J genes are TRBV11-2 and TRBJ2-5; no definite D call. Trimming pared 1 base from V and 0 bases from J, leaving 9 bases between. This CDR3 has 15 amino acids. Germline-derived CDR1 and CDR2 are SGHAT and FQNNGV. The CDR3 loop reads CASSLALQNQETQYF. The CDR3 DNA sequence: TGTGCCAGCAGCTTAGCCTTACAGAACCAAGAGACCCAGTACTTC.

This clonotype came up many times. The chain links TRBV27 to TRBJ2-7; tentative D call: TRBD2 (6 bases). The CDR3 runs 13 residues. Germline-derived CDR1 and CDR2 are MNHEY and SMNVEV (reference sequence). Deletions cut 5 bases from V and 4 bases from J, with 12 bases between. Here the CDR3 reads CASSRRGSYEQYF. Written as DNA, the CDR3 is TGTGCCAGCAGTAGGCGGGGATCTTACGAGCAGTACTTC.

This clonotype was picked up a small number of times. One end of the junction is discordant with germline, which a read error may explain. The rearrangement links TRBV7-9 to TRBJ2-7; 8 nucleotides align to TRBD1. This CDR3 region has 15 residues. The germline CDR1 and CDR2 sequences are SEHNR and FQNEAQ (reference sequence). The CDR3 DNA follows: TGTGCCGGCAGCGCCTGGGTCAGGGGGCTTTACGAGCAGTACTTC. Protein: CAGSAWVRGLYEQYF.

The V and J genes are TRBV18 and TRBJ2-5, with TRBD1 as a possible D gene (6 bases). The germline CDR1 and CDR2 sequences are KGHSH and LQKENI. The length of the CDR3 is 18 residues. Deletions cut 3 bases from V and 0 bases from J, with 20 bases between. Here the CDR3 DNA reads TGTGCCAGCTCACCTCCGAACCGGGGACAAACGTACCAAGAGACCCAGTACTTC. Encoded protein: CASSPPNRGQTYQETQYF.

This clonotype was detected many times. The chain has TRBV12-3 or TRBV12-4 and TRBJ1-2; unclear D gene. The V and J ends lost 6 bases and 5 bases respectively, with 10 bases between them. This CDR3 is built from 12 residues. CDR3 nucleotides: TGTGCCAGCAGCCCGGACGGGTATGGCTACACCTTC. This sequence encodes CASSPDGYGYTF.

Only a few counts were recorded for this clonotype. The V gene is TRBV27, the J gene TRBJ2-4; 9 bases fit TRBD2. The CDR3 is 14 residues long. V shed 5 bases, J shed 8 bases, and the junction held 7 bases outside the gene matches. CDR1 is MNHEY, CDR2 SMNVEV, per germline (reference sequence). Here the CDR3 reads CASSPSSGVYIQYF. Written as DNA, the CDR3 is TGTGCCAGCAGTCCCTCTAGCGGGGTGTACATTCAGTACTTC.

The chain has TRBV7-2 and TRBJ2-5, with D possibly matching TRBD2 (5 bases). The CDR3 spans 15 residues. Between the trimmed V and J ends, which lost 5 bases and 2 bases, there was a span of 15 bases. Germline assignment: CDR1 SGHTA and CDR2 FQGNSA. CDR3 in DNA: TGTGCCAGCAGCACAACGACTACCCAGCAAGAGACCCAGTACTTC. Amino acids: CASSTTTTQQETQYF.

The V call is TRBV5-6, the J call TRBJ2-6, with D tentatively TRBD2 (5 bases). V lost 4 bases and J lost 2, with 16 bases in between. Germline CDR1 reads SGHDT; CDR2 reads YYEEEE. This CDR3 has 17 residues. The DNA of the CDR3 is TGTGCCAGCAGCCCCCGGGCGGCGGGTGCTGGGGCCAACGTCCTGACTTTC. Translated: CASSPRAAGAGANVLTF. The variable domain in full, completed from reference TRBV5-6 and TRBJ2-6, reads DAGVTQSPTHLIKTRGQQVTLRCSPKSGHDTVSWYQQALGQGPQFIFQYYEEEERQRGNFPDRFSGHQFPNYSSELNVNALLLGDSALYLCASSPRAAGAGANVLTFGAGSRLTVL.

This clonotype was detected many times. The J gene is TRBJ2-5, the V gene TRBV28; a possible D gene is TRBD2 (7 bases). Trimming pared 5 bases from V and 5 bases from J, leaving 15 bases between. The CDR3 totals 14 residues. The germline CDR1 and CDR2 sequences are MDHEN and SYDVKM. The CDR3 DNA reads TGTGCCAGCAGTAGGGGGGGGGCCCTGGAGACCCAGTACTTC. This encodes CASSRGGALETQYF.

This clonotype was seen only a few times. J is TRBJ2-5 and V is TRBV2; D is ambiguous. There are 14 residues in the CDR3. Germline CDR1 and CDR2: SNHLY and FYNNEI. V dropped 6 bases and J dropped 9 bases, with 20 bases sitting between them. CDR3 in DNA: TGTGCCAGCAGCCGGCAGCCCCCGCCGGCGTCCCAGTACTTC. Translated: CASSRQPPPASQYF.

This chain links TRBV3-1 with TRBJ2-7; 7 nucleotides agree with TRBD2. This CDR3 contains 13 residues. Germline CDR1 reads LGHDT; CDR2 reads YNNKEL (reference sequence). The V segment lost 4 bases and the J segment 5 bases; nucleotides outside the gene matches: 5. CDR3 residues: CASSPPGTNEQYF. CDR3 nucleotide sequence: TGTGCCAGCAGCCCACCCGGGACTAACGAGCAGTACTTC.

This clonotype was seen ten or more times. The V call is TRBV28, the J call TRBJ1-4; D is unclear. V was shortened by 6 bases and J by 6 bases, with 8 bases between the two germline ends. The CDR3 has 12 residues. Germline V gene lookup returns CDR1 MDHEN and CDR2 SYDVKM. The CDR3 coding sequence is TGTGCCAGCAGGGGGTTGTATGAAAAACTGTTTTTT. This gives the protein CASRGLYEKLFF.

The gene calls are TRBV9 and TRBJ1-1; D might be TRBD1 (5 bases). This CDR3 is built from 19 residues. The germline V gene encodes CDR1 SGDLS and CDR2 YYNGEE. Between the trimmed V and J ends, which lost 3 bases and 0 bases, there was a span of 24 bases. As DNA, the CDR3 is TGTGCCAGCAGCGCTAGCCGGGACCGAAGACTAATTTTGAACACTGAAGCTTTCTTT. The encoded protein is CASSASRDRRLILNTEAFF.

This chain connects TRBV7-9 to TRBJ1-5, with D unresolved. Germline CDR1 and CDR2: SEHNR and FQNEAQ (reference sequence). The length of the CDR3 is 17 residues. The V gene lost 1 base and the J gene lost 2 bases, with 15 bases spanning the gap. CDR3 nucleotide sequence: TGTGCCAGCAGCTTAGTGGGCAAGGGAAGTGGCAATCAGCCCCAGCATTTT. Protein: CASSLVGKGSGNQPQHF. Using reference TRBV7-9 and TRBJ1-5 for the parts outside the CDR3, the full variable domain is DTGVSQNPRHKITKRGQNVTFRCDPISEHNRLYWYRQTLGQGPEFLTYFQNEAQLEKSRLLSDRFSAERPKGSFSTLEIQRTEQGDSAMYLCASSLVGKGSGNQPQHFGDGTRLSIL.

The CDR3 is CSARDTPRSYSGNTIYF. The CDR3 coding sequence is TGCAGTGCTAGAGATACCCCACGTTCCTACTCTGGAAACACCATATATTTT. V and J are TRBV20-1 and TRBJ1-3, with D uncertain. This CDR3 is 17 amino acids long. The germline V and J ends were trimmed by 0 bases and 0 bases, with 15 bases remaining between them. The germline V gene has CDR1 DFQATT and CDR2 SNEGSKA (reference sequence).

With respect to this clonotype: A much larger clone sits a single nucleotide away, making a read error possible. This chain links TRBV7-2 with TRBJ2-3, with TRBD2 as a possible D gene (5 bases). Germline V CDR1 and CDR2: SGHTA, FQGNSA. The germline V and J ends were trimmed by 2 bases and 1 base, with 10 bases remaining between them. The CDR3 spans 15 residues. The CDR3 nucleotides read TGTGCCAGCAGCTTAAATGAGGGCTGCACAGATACGCAGTATTTT. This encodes CASSLNEGCTDTQYF.

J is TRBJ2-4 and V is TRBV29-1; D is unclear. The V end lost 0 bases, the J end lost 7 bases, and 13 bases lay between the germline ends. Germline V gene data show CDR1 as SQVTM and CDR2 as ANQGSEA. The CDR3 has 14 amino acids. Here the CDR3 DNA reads TGCAGCGTTGAAGATCGGCCGGGCAGGAACATTCAGTACTTC. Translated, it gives CSVEDRPGRNIQYF.

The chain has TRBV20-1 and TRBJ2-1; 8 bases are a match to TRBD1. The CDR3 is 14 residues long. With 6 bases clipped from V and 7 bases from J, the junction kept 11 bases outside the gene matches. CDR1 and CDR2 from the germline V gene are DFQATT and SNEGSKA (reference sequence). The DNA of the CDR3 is TGCAGTGCCGAAGACAGGGGAGTTTCGAATGAGCAGTTCTTC. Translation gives CSAEDRGVSNEQFF.

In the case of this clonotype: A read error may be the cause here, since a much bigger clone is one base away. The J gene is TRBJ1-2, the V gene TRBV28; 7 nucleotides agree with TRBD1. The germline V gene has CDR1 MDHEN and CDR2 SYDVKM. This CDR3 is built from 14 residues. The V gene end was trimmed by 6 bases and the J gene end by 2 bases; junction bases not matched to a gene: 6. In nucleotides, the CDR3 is TGTGCCAGCAGCTCGACGACAGGGAACTATGGCTACACCTTC. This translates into CASSSTTGNYGYTF.

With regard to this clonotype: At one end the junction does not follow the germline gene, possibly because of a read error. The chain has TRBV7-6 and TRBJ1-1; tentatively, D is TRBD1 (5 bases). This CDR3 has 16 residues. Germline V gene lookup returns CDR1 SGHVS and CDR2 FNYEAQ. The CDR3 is CAGSLFSGTPGAEAFF. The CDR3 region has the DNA TGTGCCGGCAGCTTATTCTCCGGGACCCCGGGGGCTGAAGCTTTCTTT.

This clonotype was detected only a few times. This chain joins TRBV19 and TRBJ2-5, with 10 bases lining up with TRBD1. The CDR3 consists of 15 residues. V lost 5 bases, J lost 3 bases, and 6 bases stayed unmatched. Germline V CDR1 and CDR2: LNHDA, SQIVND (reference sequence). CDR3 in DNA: TGTGCCAGTAGTGGAACCGGGACAGGGGAAGAGACCCAGTACTTC. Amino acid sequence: CASSGTGTGEETQYF.